A selection of T cell receptor beta chains follows, all from one sample in a study of control samples from healthy donors and cancer patients. Clones were read by immunoSEQ multiplex PCR, and TCRdb kept only the in-frame ones, dropping some. The sample comprises some 41,000 clones, 87% of which are singletons, and 10% rests with the top ten. Sequencing was performed on PBMCs. Receptor source: a woman aged 55-69 years with lung cancer. The CDR3 runs from the conserved cysteine through the conserved F or W. The D gene is left open where the match is weak. The size field is filled for only some rows; it gives once, few, many or a size class.

d_call	v_call	j_call	clone_size	cdr3_aa	cdr3_nt
NA	TRBV24-1	TRBJ1-1	NA	CATSDAGHLEAFF	TGTGCCACCAGTGACGCAGGACACCTTGAAGCTTTCTTT
NA	TRBV28	TRBJ1-2	NA	CASSFRGEGRDYGYTF	TGTGCCAGCAGTTTCAGGGGCGAGGGGAGGGACTATGGCTACACCTTC
NA	TRBV19	TRBJ1-5	NA	CASSTMRRMNQPQHF	TGTGCCAGTAGTACGATGAGACGAATGAATCAGCCCCAGCATTTT
NA	TRBV7-3	TRBJ2-3	NA	CASSSPRWGPGTDTQYF	TGTGCCAGCAGCTCGCCCCGGTGGGGCCCGGGCACAGATACGCAGTATTTT
NA	TRBV21-1	TRBJ2-2	NA	CASSKAPPGGWVFEENTGELFF	TGTGCCAGCAGCAAAGCACCCCCGGGTGGTTGGGTTTTTGAGGAGAACACCGGGGAGCTGTTTTTT
TRBD1	TRBV5-1	TRBJ1-2	NA	CASSLGTGEEGYTF	TGCGCCAGCAGCTTGGGGACAGGGGAGGAAGGCTACACCTTC
NA	TRBV7-9	TRBJ2-1	few	CASTFDNEQFF	TGTGCCAGCACCTTCGACAATGAGCAGTTCTTC
NA	TRBV29-1	TRBJ2-7	NA	CSVLAQGGGGEQYF	TGCAGCGTGTTGGCCCAGGGGGGGGGCGGCGAGCAGTACTTC
TRBD1	TRBV27	TRBJ2-7	NA	CASSLLETGSSYEQYF	TGTGCCAGCAGTTTACTTGAGACAGGGAGCTCCTACGAGCAGTACTTC
NA	TRBV4-3	TRBJ1-4	NA	CASSQDLGIEGEKLFF	TGCGCCAGCAGCCAAGATCTCGGGATCGAGGGGGAAAAACTGTTTTTT
NA	TRBV28	TRBJ2-7	NA	CASNSDGDGEQYF	TGTGCCAGCAATAGCGATGGGGATGGCGAGCAGTACTTC
NA	TRBV9	TRBJ2-3	NA	CASSPGDGSSPHTDTQYF	TGTGCCAGCAGCCCCGGGGATGGAAGCTCCCCCCACACAGATACGCAGTATTTT
NA	TRBV14	TRBJ1-1	NA	CASSQVNRGEAFF	TGTGCCAGCAGCCAAGTAAATAGAGGTGAAGCTTTCTTT
TRBD1	TRBV4-1	TRBJ2-7	NA	CASSQDRDRGEQYF	TGCGCCAGCAGCCAAGACAGGGACAGGGGGGAGCAGTACTTC
NA	TRBV29-1	TRBJ2-7	NA	CSLRNSLYEQYF	TGCAGCCTCCGAAACAGTCTATACGAGCAGTACTTC
TRBD1	TRBV6-8	TRBJ2-7	NA	CASSYSTGEDPYEQYF	TGTGCCAGCAGTTACTCGACAGGGGAGGATCCCTACGAGCAGTACTTC
TRBD1	TRBV2	TRBJ1-4	NA	CASSPQGGGEKLFF	TGTGCCAGCAGTCCACAGGGGGGGGGTGAAAAACTGTTTTTT
TRBD1	TRBV2	TRBJ2-7	NA	CASSDAGTGGGEQYF	TGTGCCAGCAGTGATGCCGGGACAGGGGGCGGCGAGCAGTACTTC
TRBD2	TRBV3-1/TRBV3-2	TRBJ2-3	NA	CASSQGAGGLTDTQYF	TGTGCCAGCAGCCAAGGAGCGGGAGGGTTAACAGATACGCAGTATTTT
NA	TRBV6-5	TRBJ2-2	NA	CASKPQGLGTGELFF	TGTGCCAGCAAACCACAGGGCCTTGGGACCGGGGAGCTGTTTTTT
NA	TRBV5-4	TRBJ1-1	few	CASSGGYEAFF	TGTGCCAGCAGCGGGGGGTATGAAGCTTTCTTT
NA	TRBV3-1/TRBV3-2	TRBJ1-2	NA	CASSQWGRVSYGYTF	TGTGCCAGCAGCCAATGGGGCAGGGTGAGCTATGGCTACACCTTC
TRBD1	TRBV28	TRBJ1-4	NA	CASSVGGDRSYEKLFF	TGTGCCAGCAGTGTCGGGGGGGACAGGTCTTATGAAAAACTGTTTTTT
NA	TRBV27	TRBJ2-7	NA	CASSSEIEGEGSYEQYF	TGTGCCAGCAGTTCCGAAATAGAGGGGGAGGGCTCCTACGAGCAGTACTTC
NA	TRBV24-1	TRBJ2-6	NA	CATSDLGPPGANVLTF	TGTGCCACCAGTGATTTAGGCCCACCTGGGGCCAACGTCCTGACTTTC
TRBD1	TRBV28	TRBJ1-2	NA	CASSTPGTDVYGYTF	TGTGCCAGCAGTACCCCCGGGACAGACGTCTATGGCTACACCTTC
NA	TRBV5-1	TRBJ2-3	NA	CASSLAADTQYF	TGCGCCAGCAGCTTGGCGGCAGATACGCAGTATTTT
TRBD2	TRBV18	TRBJ2-2	NA	CASSPGTATSGSNTGELFF	TGTGCCAGCTCACCAGGGACGGCTACTAGCGGATCGAACACCGGGGAGCTGTTTTTT